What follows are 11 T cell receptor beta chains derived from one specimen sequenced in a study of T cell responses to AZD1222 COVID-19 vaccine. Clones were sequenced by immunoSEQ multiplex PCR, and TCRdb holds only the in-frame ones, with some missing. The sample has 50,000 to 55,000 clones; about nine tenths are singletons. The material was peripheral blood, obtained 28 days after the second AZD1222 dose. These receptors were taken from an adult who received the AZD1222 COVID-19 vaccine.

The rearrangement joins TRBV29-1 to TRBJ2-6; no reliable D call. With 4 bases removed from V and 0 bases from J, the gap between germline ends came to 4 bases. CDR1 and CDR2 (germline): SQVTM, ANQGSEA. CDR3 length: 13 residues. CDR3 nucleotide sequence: TGCAGCGTTGCTGTCTCTGGGGCCAACGTCCTGACTTTC. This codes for CSVAVSGANVLTF.

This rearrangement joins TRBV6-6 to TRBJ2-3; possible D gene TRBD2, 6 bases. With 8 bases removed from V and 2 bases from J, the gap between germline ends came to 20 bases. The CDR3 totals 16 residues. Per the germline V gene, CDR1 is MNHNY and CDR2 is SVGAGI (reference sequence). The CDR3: CASEAGPPGDTDTQYF. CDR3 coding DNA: TGTGCCAGCGAGGCGGGACCGCCTGGGGACACAGATACGCAGTATTTT.

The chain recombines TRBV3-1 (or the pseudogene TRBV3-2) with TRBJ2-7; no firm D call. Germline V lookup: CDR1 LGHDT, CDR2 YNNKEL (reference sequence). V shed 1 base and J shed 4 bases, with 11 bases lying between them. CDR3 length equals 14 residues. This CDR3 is CASSQGLGGYEQYF. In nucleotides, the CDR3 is TGTGCCAGCAGCCAAGGGCTGGGTGGGTACGAGCAGTACTTC.

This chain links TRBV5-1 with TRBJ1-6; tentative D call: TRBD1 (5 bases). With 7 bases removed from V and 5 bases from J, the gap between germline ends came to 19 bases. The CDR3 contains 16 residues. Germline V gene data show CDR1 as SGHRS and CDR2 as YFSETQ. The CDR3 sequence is CASSPGGWGNNSPLHF. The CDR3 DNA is TGCGCCAGCTCCCCCGGTGGTTGGGGGAATAATTCACCCCTCCACTTT.

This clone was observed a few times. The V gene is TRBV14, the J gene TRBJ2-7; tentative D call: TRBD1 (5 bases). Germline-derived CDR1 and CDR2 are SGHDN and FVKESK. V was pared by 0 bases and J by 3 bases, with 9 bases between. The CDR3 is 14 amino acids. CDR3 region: CASSQDYRFYEQYF. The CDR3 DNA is TGTGCCAGCAGCCAAGACTACAGGTTCTACGAGCAGTACTTC. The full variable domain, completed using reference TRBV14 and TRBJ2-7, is EAGVTQFPSHSVIEKGQTVTLRCDPISGHDNLYWYRRVMGKEIKFLLHFVKESKQDESGMPNNRFLAERTGGTYSTLKVQPAELEDSGVYFCASSQDYRFYEQYFGPGTRLTVT.

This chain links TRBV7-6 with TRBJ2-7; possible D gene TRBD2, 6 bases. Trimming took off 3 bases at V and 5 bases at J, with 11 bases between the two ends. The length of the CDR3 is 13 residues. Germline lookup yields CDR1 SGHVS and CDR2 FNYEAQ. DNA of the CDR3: TGTGCCAGCAGCTTCCGGGAGACGGACGAGCAGTACTTC. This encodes CASSFRETDEQYF.

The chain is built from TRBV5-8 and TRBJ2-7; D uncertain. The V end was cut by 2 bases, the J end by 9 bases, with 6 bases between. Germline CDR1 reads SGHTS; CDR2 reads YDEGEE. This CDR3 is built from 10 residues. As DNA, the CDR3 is TGTGCCAGCAGCTTAGCGCGGCAGTACTTC. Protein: CASSLARQYF. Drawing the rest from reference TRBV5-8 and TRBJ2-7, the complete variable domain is EAGVTQSPTHLIKTRGQQATLRCSPISGHTSVYWYQQALGLGLQFLLWYDEGEERNRGNFPPRFSGRQFPNYSSELNVNALELEDSALYLCASSLARQYFGPGTRLTVT.

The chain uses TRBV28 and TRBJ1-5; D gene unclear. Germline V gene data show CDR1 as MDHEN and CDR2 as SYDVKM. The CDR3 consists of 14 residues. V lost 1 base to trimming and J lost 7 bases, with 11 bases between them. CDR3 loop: CASSLLSAGQPQHF. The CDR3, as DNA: TGTGCCAGCAGTTTATTATCGGCGGGCCAGCCCCAGCATTTT.

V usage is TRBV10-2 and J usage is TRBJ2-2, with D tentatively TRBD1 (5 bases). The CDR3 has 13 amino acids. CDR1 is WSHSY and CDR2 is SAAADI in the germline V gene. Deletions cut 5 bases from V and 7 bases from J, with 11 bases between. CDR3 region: CASSFQGFGELFF. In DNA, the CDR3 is TGCGCCAGCAGTTTCCAGGGTTTCGGGGAGCTGTTTTTT.

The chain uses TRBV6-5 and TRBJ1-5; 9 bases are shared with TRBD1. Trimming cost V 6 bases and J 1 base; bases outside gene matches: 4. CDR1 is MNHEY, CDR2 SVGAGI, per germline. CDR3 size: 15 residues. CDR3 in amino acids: CASRETGGSNQPQHF. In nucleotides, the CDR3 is TGTGCCAGCAGAGAGACAGGGGGGAGCAATCAGCCCCAGCATTTT.

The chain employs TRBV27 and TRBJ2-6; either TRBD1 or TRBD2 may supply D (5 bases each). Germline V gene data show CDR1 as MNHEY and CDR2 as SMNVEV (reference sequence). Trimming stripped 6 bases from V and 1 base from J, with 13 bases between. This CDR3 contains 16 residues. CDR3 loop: CASRRTGGSGANVLTF. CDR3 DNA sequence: TGTGCCAGCAGACGGACTGGGGGATCTGGGGCCAACGTCCTGACTTTC.